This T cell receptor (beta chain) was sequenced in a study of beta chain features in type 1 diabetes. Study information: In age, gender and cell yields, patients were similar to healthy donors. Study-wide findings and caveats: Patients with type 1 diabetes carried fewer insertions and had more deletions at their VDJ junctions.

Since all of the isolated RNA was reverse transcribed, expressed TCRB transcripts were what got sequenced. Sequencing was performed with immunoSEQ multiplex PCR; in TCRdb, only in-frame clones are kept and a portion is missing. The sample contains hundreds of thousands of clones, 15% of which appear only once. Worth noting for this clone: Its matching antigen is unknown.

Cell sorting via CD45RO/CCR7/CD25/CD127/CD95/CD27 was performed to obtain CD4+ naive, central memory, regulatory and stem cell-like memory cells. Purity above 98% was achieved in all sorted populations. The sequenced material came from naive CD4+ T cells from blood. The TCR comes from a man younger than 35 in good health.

In DNA, the CDR3 is TGCGCCAGCAGCTTACCGACGACAGGAGCCCACAGCTCTGGGGCCAACGTCCTGACTTTC. Translation gives CASSLPTTGAHSSGANVLTF. The chain joins TRBV5-1 to TRBJ2-6; tentatively, D is TRBD1 (6 bases). In germline, CDR1 is SGHRS, CDR2 YFSETQ. CDR3 length: 20 amino acids. The V end lost 2 bases, the J end lost 0 bases, and 21 bases lay between the germline ends.